What follows are 2 T cell receptor beta chains derived from one specimen sequenced in a study of read filtering for tumor transcriptome and immune sequencing. From 350 to 500 ng of RNA, a library with molecular barcoded alpha/delta and beta/gamma adaptors was made. TCRdb fed the reads into MiXCR, producing one record per CDR3 protein. The sample has about 48,000 distinct CDR3 sequences, approximately 18% seen once. The sequenced sample consisted of a population of CD138-negative cells sorted from bone marrow. These receptors all stem from a donor aged 40 or older with multiple myeloma.

This clonotype was observed at least ten times. V usage is TRBV5-1 and J usage is TRBJ2-3; D may be TRBD2 (5 bases). V was shortened by 0 bases and J by 2 bases, with 13 bases between the two germline ends. The CDR3 extends over 16 amino acids. Germline loops: CDR1 SGHRS, CDR2 YFSETQ. CDR3 nucleotides: TGCGCCAGCAGCTTGGTCGGCGGGCCGAACACAGATACGCAGTATTTT. This codes for CASSLVGGPNTDTQYF.

The chain combines TRBV20-1 with TRBJ2-7, with D unclear. This CDR3 comprises 13 residues. Trimming left V 6 bases short and J 3 bases short, with 15 bases between. Germline V gene data show CDR1 as DFQATT and CDR2 as SNEGSKA (reference sequence). In nucleotides, the CDR3 is TGCAGTGCCCCTCCCTGTCCAGACTACGAGCAGTACTTC. It yields the protein CSAPPCPDYEQYF.